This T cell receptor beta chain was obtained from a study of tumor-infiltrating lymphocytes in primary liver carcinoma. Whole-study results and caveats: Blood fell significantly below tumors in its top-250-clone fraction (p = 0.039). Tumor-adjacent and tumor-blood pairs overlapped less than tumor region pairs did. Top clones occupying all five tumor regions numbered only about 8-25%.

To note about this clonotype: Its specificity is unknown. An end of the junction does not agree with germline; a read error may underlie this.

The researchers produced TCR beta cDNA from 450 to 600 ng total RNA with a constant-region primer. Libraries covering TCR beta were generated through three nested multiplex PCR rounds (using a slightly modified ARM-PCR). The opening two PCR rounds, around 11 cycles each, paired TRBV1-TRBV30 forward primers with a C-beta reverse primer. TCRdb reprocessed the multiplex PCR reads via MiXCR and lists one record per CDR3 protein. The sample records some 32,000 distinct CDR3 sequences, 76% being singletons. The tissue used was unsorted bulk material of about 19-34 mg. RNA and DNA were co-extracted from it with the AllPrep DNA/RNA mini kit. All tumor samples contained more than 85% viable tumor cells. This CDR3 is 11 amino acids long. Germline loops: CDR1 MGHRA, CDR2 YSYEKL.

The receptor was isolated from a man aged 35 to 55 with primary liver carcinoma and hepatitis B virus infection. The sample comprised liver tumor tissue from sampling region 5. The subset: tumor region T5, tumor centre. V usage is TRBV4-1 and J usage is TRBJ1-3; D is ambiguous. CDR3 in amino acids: CAGSQLDTIYF. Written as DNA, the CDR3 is TGCGCCGGCAGCCAATTGGACACCATATATTTT.